This paragraph covers one TCR beta chain sequence. Mismatch with germline at one junction end may stem from a read error. The sample belongs to a study of cytomegalovirus exposure and HLA in healthy donors. Germline V gene data show CDR1 as MNHEY and CDR2 as SVGAGI. The CDR3 extends over 15 amino acids. The PCR employed 60 Vbeta primers together with 13 Jbeta primers. Sequenced by immunoSEQ multiplex PCR; TCRdb stores in-frame clones only, minus some. Among over 150,000 clones listed, about 76% were seen once. Source material: PBMCs. This clonotype originated in a woman aged 18-35 years in good health and CMV-seropositive. The gene calls are TRBV6-5 and TRBJ2-7; weak D call: TRBD1 (6 bases). The CDR3 coding sequence is TGTGCCAGCAGTTCCTCCCCCGGACAGTCCTACGAGCAGTGCTTC. It is translated as CASSSSPGQSYEQCF.